These T cell receptor beta chains were read from a single sample in a study of CD8 T cells in ankylosing spondylitis. TCRdb redid the calling of the 5' RACE reads with MiXCR, one entry per CDR3 protein. The table has some 200,000 distinct CDR3 sequences, over 10% seen once. The material sequenced was blood, either unsorted or a sorted T cell fraction (not recorded which). These receptors were taken from a male donor with ankylosing spondylitis or in good health (not recorded which). The CDR3 runs from the conserved cysteine through the conserved F or W. Fields, in order: J gene, D gene, V gene, clone size, CDR3 protein, CDR3 DNA. D genes are given only for firm matches. Not every row has a clone size; where given, it reads once, few, many or a size class.

J gene: TRBJ2-1; D gene: TRBD2; V gene: TRBV20-1; clone size: few; CDR3 protein: CSARSRGGATYNEQFF; CDR3 DNA: TGCAGTGCTAGGAGCCGCGGGGGGGCGACCTACAATGAGCAGTTCTTC
J gene: TRBJ2-2; D gene: -; V gene: TRBV15; clone size: few; CDR3 protein: CATSRGLAITGELFF; CDR3 DNA: TGTGCCACCAGCAGGGGTCTAGCGATCACCGGGGAGCTGTTTTTT
J gene: TRBJ1-2; D gene: -; V gene: TRBV5-1; clone size: -; CDR3 protein: CASSLAPGGGYTF; CDR3 DNA: TGCGCCAGCAGCTTGGCTCCGGGTGGCGGCTACACCTTC
J gene: TRBJ2-2; D gene: TRBD1; V gene: TRBV12-5; clone size: -; CDR3 protein: CASGSTGFAGELFF; CDR3 DNA: TGTGCTAGTGGTTCGACAGGGTTCGCCGGGGAGCTGTTTTTT
J gene: TRBJ2-7; D gene: -; V gene: TRBV15; clone size: few; CDR3 protein: CATSSYRVDEQYF; CDR3 DNA: TGTGCCACCAGCAGTTACAGGGTAGACGAGCAGTACTTC
J gene: TRBJ2-1; D gene: TRBD2; V gene: TRBV4-1; clone size: few; CDR3 protein: CASSQETLAGGHEQFF; CDR3 DNA: TGCGCCAGCAGCCAAGAGACCCTAGCGGGAGGGCATGAGCAGTTCTTC
J gene: TRBJ2-1; D gene: -; V gene: TRBV7-9; clone size: many; CDR3 protein: CASSSRGDNYNEQFF; CDR3 DNA: TGTGCCAGCAGCTCCAGGGGGGACAACTACAATGAGCAGTTCTTC
J gene: TRBJ2-2; D gene: -; V gene: TRBV10-3; clone size: -; CDR3 protein: CAITGEAGELFF; CDR3 DNA: TGTGCCATCACGGGGGAGGCCGGGGAGCTGTTTTTT
J gene: TRBJ2-3; D gene: -; V gene: TRBV12-3/TRBV12-4; clone size: many; CDR3 protein: CASSRTRTDTQYF; CDR3 DNA: TGTGCCAGCAGTCGAACCCGCACAGATACGCAGTATTTT
J gene: TRBJ2-7; D gene: TRBD2; V gene: TRBV3-1; clone size: -; CDR3 protein: CASSQPTSGRAPYYEQYF; CDR3 DNA: TGTGCCAGCAGCCAACCCACTAGCGGGAGGGCCCCATACTACGAGCAGTACTTC
J gene: TRBJ2-5; D gene: TRBD1; V gene: TRBV5-1; clone size: few; CDR3 protein: CASSLDRGGMETQYF; CDR3 DNA: TGCGCCAGCAGCTTGGACAGGGGCGGAATGGAGACCCAGTACTTC
J gene: TRBJ1-5; D gene: -; V gene: TRBV10-3; clone size: many; CDR3 protein: CAIKLSGEANQPQHF; CDR3 DNA: TGTGCCATCAAGCTGAGCGGGGAAGCTAATCAGCCCCAGCATTTT
J gene: TRBJ2-7; D gene: TRBD2; V gene: TRBV4-2; clone size: -; CDR3 protein: CASSQEGLAGGLEQYF; CDR3 DNA: TGTGCCAGCAGCCAAGAGGGCCTAGCGGGGGGCCTCGAGCAGTACTTC
J gene: TRBJ2-3; D gene: TRBD2; V gene: TRBV6-5; clone size: -; CDR3 protein: CASGWTSGTDTQYF; CDR3 DNA: TGTGCCAGCGGTTGGACTAGCGGCACAGATACGCAGTATTTT
J gene: TRBJ2-1; D gene: TRBD2; V gene: TRBV10-2; clone size: -; CDR3 protein: CASSESREGPRGNEQFF; CDR3 DNA: TGCGCCAGCAGTGAGTCGCGGGAGGGCCCGAGAGGGAATGAGCAGTTCTTC
J gene: TRBJ2-2; D gene: -; V gene: TRBV7-8; clone size: few; CDR3 protein: CASSSSETDYSNTGELFF; CDR3 DNA: TGTGCCAGCAGCTCTAGCGAGACAGACTACTCGAACACCGGGGAGCTGTTTTTT
J gene: TRBJ2-1; D gene: -; V gene: TRBV20-1; clone size: -; CDR3 protein: CSASGFNEQFF; CDR3 DNA: TGCAGTGCTAGCGGGTTCAATGAGCAGTTCTTC
J gene: TRBJ2-1; D gene: TRBD2; V gene: TRBV6-2/TRBV6-3; clone size: -; CDR3 protein: CASSYGLGLAGGGSYNEQFF; CDR3 DNA: TGTGCCAGCAGTTACGGGTTGGGACTAGCGGGAGGGGGCTCCTACAATGAGCAGTTCTTC
J gene: TRBJ2-1; D gene: TRBD1; V gene: TRBV3-1; clone size: many; CDR3 protein: CASSHLTGDNEQFF; CDR3 DNA: TGTGCCAGCAGCCACCTTACAGGGGATAATGAGCAGTTCTTC
J gene: TRBJ2-7; D gene: -; V gene: TRBV5-5; clone size: -; CDR3 protein: CASSWGLSYEQYF; CDR3 DNA: TGTGCCAGCAGCTGGGGGTTGTCCTACGAGCAGTACTTC
J gene: TRBJ1-5; D gene: TRBD1; V gene: TRBV5-5; clone size: -; CDR3 protein: CASSFVGQGQPQHF; CDR3 DNA: TGTGCCAGCAGCTTCGTTGGACAGGGTCAGCCCCAGCATTTT
J gene: TRBJ2-1; D gene: TRBD1; V gene: TRBV25-1; clone size: -; CDR3 protein: CASTRGPNEQFF; CDR3 DNA: TGTGCCAGCACGAGGGGGCCCAATGAGCAGTTCTTC
J gene: TRBJ2-1; D gene: TRBD2; V gene: TRBV29-1; clone size: few; CDR3 protein: CSAYWGEGSEQFF; CDR3 DNA: TGCAGCGCTTACTGGGGGGAGGGGAGCGAGCAGTTCTTC